This TCR beta chain appears in the sequencing data of a study of PD-L1 blockade in urothelial cancer. Across the whole study: At 6 weeks and at 3 weeks (second dose) after treatment start, blood was analyzed.

Turning to this clone: Its specificity is not known.

Findings of the study overall: Patients with durable benefit had greater blood expansion of tumor-associated TCR clones 3 weeks into treatment. Where pretreatment blood TCR clonality fell below the median, better survival was predicted.

Method: immunoSEQ multiplex PCR; TCRdb's copy keeps in-frame clones and lacks some. The table lists about 88,000 clones, roughly 90% of them singletons. The CDR3 is 15 amino acids. Germline V CDR1 and CDR2: SGHVS, FQNEAQ. V lost 6 bases to trimming and J lost 1 base, with 13 bases between them. This receptor was obtained from a man aged 55-75 years with urothelial cancer. V and J are TRBV7-8 and TRBJ2-1; D perhaps matches TRBD1 (6 bases). The sample was PBMCs, taken around atezolizumab (anti-PD-L1) treatment. Here the CDR3 DNA reads TGTGCCAGCAGTCCTGCGAGGGGGTCCTACAATGAGCAGTTCTTC. Translation gives CASSPARGSYNEQFF. Together with reference TRBV7-8 and TRBJ2-1, the CDR3 gives the full variable domain: GAGVSQSPRYKVAKRGQDVALRCDPISGHVSLFWYQQALGQGPEFLTYFQNEAQLDKSGLPSDRFFAERPEGSVSTLKIQRTQQEDSAVYLCASSPARGSYNEQFFGPGTRLTVL.